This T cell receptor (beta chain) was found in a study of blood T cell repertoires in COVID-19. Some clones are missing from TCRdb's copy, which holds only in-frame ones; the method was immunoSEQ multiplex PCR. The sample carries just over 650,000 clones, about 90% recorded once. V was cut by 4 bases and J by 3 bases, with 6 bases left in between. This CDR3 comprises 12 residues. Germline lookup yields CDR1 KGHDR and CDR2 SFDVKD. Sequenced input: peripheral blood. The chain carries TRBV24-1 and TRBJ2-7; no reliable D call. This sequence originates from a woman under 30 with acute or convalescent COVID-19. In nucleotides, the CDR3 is TGTGCCACCAGTGACCTAGGCTACGAGCAGTACTTC. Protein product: CATSDLGYEQYF.